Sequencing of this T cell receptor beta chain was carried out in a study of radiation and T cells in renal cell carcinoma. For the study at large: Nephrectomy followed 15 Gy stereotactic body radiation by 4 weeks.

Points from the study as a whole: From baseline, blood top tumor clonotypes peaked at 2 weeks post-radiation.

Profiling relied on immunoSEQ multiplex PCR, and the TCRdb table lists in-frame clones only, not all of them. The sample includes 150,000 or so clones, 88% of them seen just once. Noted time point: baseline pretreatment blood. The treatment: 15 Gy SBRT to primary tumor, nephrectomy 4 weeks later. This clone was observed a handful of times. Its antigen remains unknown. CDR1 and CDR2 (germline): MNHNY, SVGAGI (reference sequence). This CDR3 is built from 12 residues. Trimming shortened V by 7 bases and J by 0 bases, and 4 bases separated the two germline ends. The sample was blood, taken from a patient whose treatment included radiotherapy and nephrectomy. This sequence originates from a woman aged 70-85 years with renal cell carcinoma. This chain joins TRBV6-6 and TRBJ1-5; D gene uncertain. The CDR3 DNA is TGTGCCAGCAAGGGTAGCAATCAGCCCCAGCATTTT. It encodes CASKGSNQPQHF.